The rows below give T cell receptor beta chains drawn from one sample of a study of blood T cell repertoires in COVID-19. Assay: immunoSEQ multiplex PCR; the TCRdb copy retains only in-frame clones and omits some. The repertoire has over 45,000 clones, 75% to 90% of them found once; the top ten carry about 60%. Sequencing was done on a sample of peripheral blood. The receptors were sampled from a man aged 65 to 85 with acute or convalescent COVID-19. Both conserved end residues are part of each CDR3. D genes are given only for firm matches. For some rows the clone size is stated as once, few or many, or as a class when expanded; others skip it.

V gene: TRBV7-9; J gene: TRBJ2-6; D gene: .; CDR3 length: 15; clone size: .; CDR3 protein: CASSLRGSGANVLTF; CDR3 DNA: TGTGCCAGCAGCTTACGAGGGTCTGGGGCCAACGTCCTGACTTTC
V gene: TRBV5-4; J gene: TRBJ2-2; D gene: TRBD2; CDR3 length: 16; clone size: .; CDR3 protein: CASSLELSGGGGELFF; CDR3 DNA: TGTGCCAGCAGCTTGGAGCTAAGCGGGGGTGGCGGGGAGCTGTTTTTT
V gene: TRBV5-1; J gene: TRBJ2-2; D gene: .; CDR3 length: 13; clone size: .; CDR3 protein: CASSSRGTGELFF; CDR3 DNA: TGCGCCAGCAGCTCGCGGGGCACCGGGGAGCTGTTTTTT
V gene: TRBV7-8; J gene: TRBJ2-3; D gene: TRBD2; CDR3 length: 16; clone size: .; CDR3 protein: CASSLATTSGGDTQYF; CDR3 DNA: TGTGCCAGCAGCTTAGCGACGACTAGCGGGGGGGATACGCAGTATTTT
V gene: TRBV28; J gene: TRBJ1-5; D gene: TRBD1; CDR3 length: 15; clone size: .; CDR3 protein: CASGFSGRGHQPQHF; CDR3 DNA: TGTGCCAGCGGTTTCTCGGGAAGGGGGCATCAGCCCCAGCATTTT
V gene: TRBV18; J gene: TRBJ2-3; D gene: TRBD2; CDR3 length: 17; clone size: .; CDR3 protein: CASSPRGRPSSLDTQYF; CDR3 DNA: TGTGCCAGCTCACCCCGCGGGAGGCCCTCTTCTCTGGATACGCAGTATTTT
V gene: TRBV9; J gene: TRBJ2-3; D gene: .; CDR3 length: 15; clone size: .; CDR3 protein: CASSGRAGGTDTQYF; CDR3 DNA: TGTGCCAGCAGCGGACGCGCAGGGGGCACAGATACGCAGTATTTT
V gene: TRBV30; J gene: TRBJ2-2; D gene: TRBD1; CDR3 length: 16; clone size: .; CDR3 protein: CAWSPWTGLNTGELFF; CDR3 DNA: TGTGCCTGGAGTCCGTGGACAGGACTGAACACCGGGGAGCTGTTTTTT
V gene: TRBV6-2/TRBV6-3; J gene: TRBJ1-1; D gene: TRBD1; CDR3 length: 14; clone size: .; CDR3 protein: CASSPGTGLTEAFF; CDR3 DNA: TGTGCCAGCAGTCCCGGGACAGGGCTCACTGAAGCTTTCTTT
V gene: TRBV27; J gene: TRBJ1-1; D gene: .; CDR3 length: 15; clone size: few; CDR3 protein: CASSLSIGRGTEAFF; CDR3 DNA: TGTGCCAGCAGTTTATCGATCGGGAGGGGAACTGAAGCTTTCTTT
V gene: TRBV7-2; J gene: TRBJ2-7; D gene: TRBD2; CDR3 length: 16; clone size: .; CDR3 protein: CASSLVGGRAAYEQYF; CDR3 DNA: TGTGCCAGCAGCTTAGTGGGCGGGAGGGCCGCCTACGAGCAGTACTTC
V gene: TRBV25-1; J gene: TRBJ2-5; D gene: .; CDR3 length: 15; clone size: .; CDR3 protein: CASSDMVGGSETQYF; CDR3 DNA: TGTGCCAGCAGTGACATGGTGGGGGGATCAGAGACCCAGTACTTC
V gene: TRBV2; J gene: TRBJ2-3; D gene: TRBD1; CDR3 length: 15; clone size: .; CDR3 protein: CASRDRGASTDTQYF; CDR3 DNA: TGTGCCAGCAGGGACAGGGGGGCTAGCACAGATACGCAGTATTTT
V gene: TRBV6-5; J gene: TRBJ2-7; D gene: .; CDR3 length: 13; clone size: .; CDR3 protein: CASRRVLTYEQYF; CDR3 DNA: TGTGCCAGCAGGAGGGTCTTAACCTACGAGCAGTACTTC
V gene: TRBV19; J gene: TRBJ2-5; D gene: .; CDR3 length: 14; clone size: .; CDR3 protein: CASSDMTASETQYF; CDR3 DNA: TGTGCCAGTAGTGACATGACGGCTTCAGAGACCCAGTACTTC
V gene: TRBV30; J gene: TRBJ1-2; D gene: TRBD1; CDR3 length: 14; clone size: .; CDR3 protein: CAWSHNRGGYGYTF; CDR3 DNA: TGTGCCTGGAGTCACAACAGGGGGGGCTATGGCTACACCTTC
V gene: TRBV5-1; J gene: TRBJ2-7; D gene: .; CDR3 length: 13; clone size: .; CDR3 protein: CASQSGSSYEQYF; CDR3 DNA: TGCGCCAGCCAATCAGGGTCCTCCTACGAGCAGTACTTC
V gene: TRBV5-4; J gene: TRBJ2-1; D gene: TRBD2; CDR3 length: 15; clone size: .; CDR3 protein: CASSLKLAGADEQFF; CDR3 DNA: TGTGCCAGCAGCTTGAAACTAGCGGGAGCTGATGAGCAGTTCTTC
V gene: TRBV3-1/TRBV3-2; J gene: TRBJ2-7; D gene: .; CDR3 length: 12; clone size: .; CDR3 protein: CASSLRHYEQYF; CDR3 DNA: TGTGCCAGCAGCCTTCGACACTACGAGCAGTACTTC
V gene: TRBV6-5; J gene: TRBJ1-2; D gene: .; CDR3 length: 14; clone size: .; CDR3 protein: CASRLTSGNYGYTF; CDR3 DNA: TGTGCCAGCAGACTCACTTCCGGGAACTATGGCTACACCTTC
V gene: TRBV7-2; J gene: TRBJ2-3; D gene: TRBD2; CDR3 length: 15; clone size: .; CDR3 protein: CASSWSGGAPDTQYF; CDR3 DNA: TGTGCCAGCAGCTGGAGCGGGGGGGCCCCCGATACGCAGTATTTT
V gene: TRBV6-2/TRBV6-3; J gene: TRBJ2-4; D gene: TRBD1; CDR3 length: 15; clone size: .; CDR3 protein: CASSLHRDRGDIQYF; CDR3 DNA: TGTGCCAGCAGTCTCCACCGGGACAGGGGGGACATTCAGTACTTC
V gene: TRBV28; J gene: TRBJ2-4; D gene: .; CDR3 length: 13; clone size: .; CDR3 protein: CASTSGDRNIQYF; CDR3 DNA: TGTGCCAGCACCTCGGGGGACAGAAACATTCAGTACTTC
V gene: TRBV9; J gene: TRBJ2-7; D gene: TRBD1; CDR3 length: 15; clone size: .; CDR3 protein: CASSVAGTGAYEQYF; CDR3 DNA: TGTGCCAGCAGCGTAGCTGGGACAGGAGCCTACGAGCAGTACTTC
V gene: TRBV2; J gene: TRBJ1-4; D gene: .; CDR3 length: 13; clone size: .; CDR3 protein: CASTRAGGEKLFF; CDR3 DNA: TGTGCCAGTACGAGGGCCGGCGGTGAAAAACTGTTTTTT
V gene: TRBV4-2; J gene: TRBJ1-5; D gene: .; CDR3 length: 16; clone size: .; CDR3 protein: CASSQDPGAGNQPQHF; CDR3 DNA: TGTGCCAGCAGCCAAGATCCAGGGGCCGGCAATCAGCCCCAGCATTTT
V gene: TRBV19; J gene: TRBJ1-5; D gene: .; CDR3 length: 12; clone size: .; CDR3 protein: CASSIGVQPQHF; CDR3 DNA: TGTGCCAGTAGTATAGGCGTTCAGCCCCAGCATTTT
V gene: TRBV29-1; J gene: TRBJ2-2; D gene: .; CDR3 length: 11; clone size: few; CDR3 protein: CSVQGAGELFF; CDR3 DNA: TGCAGCGTCCAAGGGGCCGGGGAGCTGTTTTTT
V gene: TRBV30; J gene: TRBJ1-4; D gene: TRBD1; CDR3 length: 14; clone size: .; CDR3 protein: CAWHRDSYNEKLFF; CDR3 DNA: TGTGCCTGGCACCGGGACAGCTATAATGAAAAACTGTTTTTT
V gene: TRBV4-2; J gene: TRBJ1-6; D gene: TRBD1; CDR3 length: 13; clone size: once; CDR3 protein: CASRDSYNSPLHF; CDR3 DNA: TGTGCCAGCCGGGACAGTTATAATTCACCCCTCCACTTT
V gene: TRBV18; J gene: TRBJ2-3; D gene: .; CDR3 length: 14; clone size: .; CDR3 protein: CASSPRGGADTQYF; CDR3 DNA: TGTGCCAGCTCACCACGTGGCGGGGCAGATACGCAGTATTTT
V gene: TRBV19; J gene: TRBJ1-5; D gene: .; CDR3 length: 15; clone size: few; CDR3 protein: CASSAGVSRDQPQHF; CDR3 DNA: TGTGCCAGTAGCGCCGGGGTCAGTAGGGATCAGCCCCAGCATTTT
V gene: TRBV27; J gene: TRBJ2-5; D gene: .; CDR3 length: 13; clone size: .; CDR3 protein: CASSPRTQETQYF; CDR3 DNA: TGTGCCAGCAGCCCAAGGACACAAGAGACCCAGTACTTC
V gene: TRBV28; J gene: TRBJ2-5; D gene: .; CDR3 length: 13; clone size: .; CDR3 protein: CASSSLAQETQYF; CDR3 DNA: TGTGCCAGCAGTTCCTTGGCACAAGAGACCCAGTACTTC
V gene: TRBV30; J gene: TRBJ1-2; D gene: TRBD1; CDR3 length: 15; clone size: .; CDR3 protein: CAWSPLPVTGVGYTF; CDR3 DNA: TGTGCCTGGAGCCCCCTCCCGGTGACAGGGGTTGGCTACACCTTC